This T cell receptor beta chain is from a study of beta chain features in type 1 diabetes. Study background: Patients did not differ from healthy donors in age, gender or cell yield.

CDR1 SGDLS and CDR2 YYNGEE come from the germline V gene. The CDR3 sequence is 14 residues long. V lost 4 bases to trimming and J lost 6 bases, with 15 bases between them. Study-wide results and caveats: All four CD4+ subsets of Type 1 diabetes patients contained TCRB CDR3s that were moderately but significantly shorter. Type 1 diabetes patients showed fewer insertions and more deletions at VDJ junctions. In these data, an HLA type influence on TCRB rearrangement remained unresolved.

All of the isolated RNA was reverse transcribed, so expressed TCRB transcripts were sequenced. TCRdb keeps only in-frame clones here, not all; method: immunoSEQ multiplex PCR. The sample lists 300,000 to 350,000 clones; over 7% were seen once. This clone was detected a few times. Its antigen remains unknown. Sample: central memory CD4+ T cells from blood. The genes are TRBV9 and TRBJ2-3; perhaps D is TRBD1 or TRBD2 (5 bases each). The TCR was taken from a man under 40 with type 1 diabetes. As DNA, the CDR3 is TGTGCCAGCAGCCAAGGTGGGGGTTTCGATACGCAGTATTTT. It encodes CASSQGGGFDTQYF.